This passage covers 8 T cell receptor beta chains from one sample sequenced in a study of shared clonotypes between healthy human individuals. Data came from immunoSEQ multiplex PCR; TCRdb stores just in-frame clones and leaves some out. The table includes hundreds of thousands of clones, around 72% detected once. Material for sequencing was memory CD4+ T cells sorted from blood. Regarding subset: CD45RA-negative fraction. The receptors stem from a woman in her twenties or thirties in good health.

The chain couples TRBV29-1 to TRBJ2-1, with TRBD2 identical over 7 bases. The CDR3 length is 11 residues. V lost 5 bases to trimming and J lost 10 bases; unmatched junction nucleotides: 5. Germline assignment: CDR1 SQVTM and CDR2 ANQGSEA. The CDR3 DNA reads as TGCAGCGTTTTCCTGGGGGGGGAGCAGTTCTTC. Its translation is CSVFLGGEQFF.

The chain employs TRBV6-6 and TRBJ2-7; either TRBD1 or TRBD2 may supply D (7 bases each). V lost 6 bases, J lost 6 bases, and 15 bases lay in between. In germline, CDR1 is MNHNY, CDR2 SVGAGI (reference sequence). The CDR3 is 13 residues long. CDR3 nucleotides: TGTGCCAGCAGCTACACAGGGGAGGGCGAGCAGTACTTC. Translation gives CASSYTGEGEQYF.

The gene calls are TRBV28 and TRBJ1-5; maybe TRBD1 (6 bases). Deletions cut 6 bases from V and 3 bases from J, with 15 bases between. The germline V gene has CDR1 MDHEN and CDR2 SYDVKM. The CDR3 spans 15 residues. The chain's CDR3 is CASSDLTGYNQPQHF. For the CDR3, the DNA is TGTGCCAGCAGCGACTTGACAGGATACAATCAGCCCCAGCATTTT.

This clone appeared a few times. The rearrangement uses TRBV19 and TRBJ1-5; D perhaps matches TRBD1 (6 bases). Germline assignment: CDR1 LNHDA and CDR2 SQIVND (reference sequence). The CDR3 runs to 14 residues. V gave up 6 bases and J gave up 2 bases, with 11 bases separating them. Here the CDR3 reads CASRETGGNQPQHF. The CDR3 nucleotides read TGTGCCAGTAGAGAGACAGGTGGCAATCAGCCCCAGCATTTT.

This clone showed up just a few times. The gene calls are TRBV7-2 and TRBJ2-1, with a tentative D call TRBD1 (5 bases). The CDR3 runs 16 residues. Trimming took 1 base from V and 1 from J, leaving 11 bases between them. Germline assignment: CDR1 SGHTA and CDR2 FQGNSA. CDR3 protein: CASSLVGRVSYNEQFF. CDR3 sequence (DNA): TGTGCCAGCAGCTTAGTCGGCAGGGTTTCCTACAATGAGCAGTTCTTC.

This chain connects TRBV4-2 to TRBJ2-7; no definite D call. Trimming pared 4 bases from V and 2 bases from J, leaving 18 bases between. Germline V lookup: CDR1 LGHNA, CDR2 YNFKEQ. The length of the CDR3 is 16 residues. CDR3 bases: TGTGCCAGCAGCCCTCGAACCGCCGACAAGACCTACGAGCAGTACTTC. Translating it yields CASSPRTADKTYEQYF.

V gene TRBV4-1 combines with J gene TRBJ2-1; D unresolved. CDR1 MGHRA and CDR2 YSYEKL come from the germline V gene. This CDR3 has 14 amino acids. V gave up 5 bases and J gave up 0 bases, with 8 bases separating them. The CDR3 DNA is TGCGCCAGCAGCAGTCCCTACTCCTACAATGAGCAGTTCTTC. Translated: CASSSPYSYNEQFF.

The chain uses TRBV28 and TRBJ1-5; 8 bases agree with TRBD1. J lost 6 bases, V lost 10 bases, and 11 bases had no gene match. In germline, CDR1 is MDHEN, CDR2 SYDVKM. The CDR3 covers 14 residues. The CDR3 protein is CATLEGQGAQPQHF. Written as DNA, the CDR3 is TGTGCCACTCTCGAAGGGCAGGGGGCTCAGCCCCAGCATTTT.